This paragraph covers one T cell receptor (beta chain) sequence. This record comes from a study of control samples from healthy donors and cancer patients. V lost 5 bases to trimming and J lost 5 bases, with 19 bases between them. Germline values: CDR1 MNHEY, CDR2 SVGAGI. This CDR3 comprises 15 residues. The protocol was immunoSEQ multiplex PCR, while the TCRdb copy is restricted to in-frame clones and leaves out a portion. Seen here are under 300,000 clones, approximately 80% observed once, and the top ten hold 13%. This rearrangement joins TRBV6-5 to TRBJ2-7; D not certain. The sample comprised PBMCs. The source is a woman between 55 and 75 years old with lung cancer. The CDR3 here is CASSRKGTLMDEQYF. CDR3 coding DNA: TGTGCCAGCAGTCGCAAGGGTACTCTAATGGACGAGCAGTACTTC.